These T cell receptor beta chains were read from a single sample in a study of CD8 T cells in ankylosing spondylitis. TCRdb called the 5' RACE reads again in MiXCR, with one record for every CDR3 protein. The top ten clones hold about 35% of a sample with about 24,000 distinct CDR3 sequences, over 10% of them seen once. The sample taken for sequencing was blood. The receptors come from a male donor with ankylosing spondylitis or in good health (not recorded which). The CDR3 runs from the conserved cysteine through the conserved F or W. Fields, in order: V gene, J gene, CDR3 protein.

>TRBV4-3|TRBJ2-7
CASSQLSGDEQYF
>TRBV2|TRBJ2-5
CASSEQGAVGETQYF
>TRBV20-1|TRBJ2-3
CSVKTGADTQYF
>TRBV20-1|TRBJ2-7
CSALGRGEYEQYF
>TRBV27|TRBJ2-1
CASNSLGGRGYNEQFF
>TRBV20-1|TRBJ2-7
CSATGVWSEQYF
>TRBV30|TRBJ2-1
CAWSLRDRGYNEQFF
>TRBV5-5|TRBJ2-7
CASSLVGTYEQYF
>TRBV5-1|TRBJ2-3
CASSSGDRINTDTQYF
>TRBV19|TRBJ1-6
CASSSRDRVNSPLHF